A selection of T cell receptor beta chains follows, all from one sample in a study of human T cells and chemical hapten exposure. TCRdb reprocessed the RACE reads via MiXCR and lists one record per CDR3 protein. This table has 300,000 to 450,000 distinct CDR3 sequences, around 5.5% appearing once. The specimen was whole blood, collected in connection with sensitization to the hapten diphenylcyclopropenone (DPC). The source of these receptors is a woman aged 18-29 years with alopecia areata. Some clones in this sample may be carry-over from other donors' samples. CDR3s include the opening cysteine and the closing phenylalanine or tryptophan. The D gene is left open where the match is weak. The size of a clone is reported for some rows only, either as once, few or many, or as a class for expanded clones.

CDR3nt	CDR3aa	d_gene	abundance	j_gene	v_gene
TGTGCCAGCAGCGAAACCGGGACTGATACGCAGTATTTT	CASSETGTDTQYF	-	-	TRBJ2-3	TRBV9
TGTGCCAGCAGTTACCAAGCTGGTGAGCAGTTCTTC	CASSYQAGEQFF	-	many	TRBJ2-1	TRBV6-6
TGTGCTAGTGGTTTGGACCGGGGATCCTATGGCTACACCTTC	CASGLDRGSYGYTF	-	-	TRBJ1-2	TRBV12-5
TGTGCCAGCTCACCACCGGGTTCTGGCTACACCTTC	CASSPPGSGYTF	-	few	TRBJ1-2	TRBV18
TGTGCCACCAGTGATGTACGGGATCCCCAAGTCCAGGAGACCCAGTACTTC	CATSDVRDPQVQETQYF	-	many	TRBJ2-5	TRBV24-1
TGTGCCAGCAGTCCGCGGGGGGCTTCCTACGAGCAGTACTTC	CASSPRGASYEQYF	TRBD2	many	TRBJ2-7	TRBV6-1
TGTGCCAGCAGCCTGAGGACAGGGGATCAGCCCCAGCATTTT	CASSLRTGDQPQHF	TRBD1	many	TRBJ1-5	TRBV5-5
TGCAGCGTCACGTACAGGGGAGAGCTGTTTTTT	CSVTYRGELFF	TRBD1	many	TRBJ2-2	TRBV29-1
TGTGCCACCAGCAGAGATCGACCGACCTCTGGAAACACCATATATTTT	CATSRDRPTSGNTIYF	-	many	TRBJ1-3	TRBV15
TGTGCCAGCAGTTCCGCGACCGGGACAGCCTACGAGCAGTACTTC	CASSSATGTAYEQYF	TRBD1	few	TRBJ2-7	TRBV12-3/TRBV12-4
TGTGCCAGCAGCTTTGGGTCTCAGAACGGGGAGCTGTTTTTT	CASSFGSQNGELFF	-	-	TRBJ2-2	TRBV7-9
TGTGCCAGCAGCGCGGGACAGGGGGCCTCCTACGAGCAGTACTTC	CASSAGQGASYEQYF	TRBD1	few	TRBJ2-7	TRBV9
TGTGCCAGCCGGGCGGAACGGTATGGCTACACCTTC	CASRAERYGYTF	-	-	TRBJ1-2	TRBV6-1
TGTGCTAGTGGTTCGCAAGAGACCCAGTACTTC	CASGSQETQYF	-	many	TRBJ2-5	TRBV12-5
TGTGCCAGCAGCTTAGTCCCAGGGCGACTGGGTCAGCCCCAGCATTTT	CASSLVPGRLGQPQHF	-	many	TRBJ1-5	TRBV7-2
TGTGCCAGCAGACGACTAACGTCCTACAATGAGCAGTTCTTC	CASRRLTSYNEQFF	-	-	TRBJ2-1	TRBV6-5
TGTGCCAGCAGCTCACGGGGCACAGATACGCAGTATTTT	CASSSRGTDTQYF	-	many	TRBJ2-3	TRBV7-3
TGTGCCAGCAGTCATACTTCAGGGGGCGTTCAGCCCCAGCATTTT	CASSHTSGGVQPQHF	TRBD1	-	TRBJ1-5	TRBV2
TGTGCCAGCAGCCAAGGACGGACTAACTATGGCTACACCTTC	CASSQGRTNYGYTF	-	many	TRBJ1-2	TRBV7-2
TGTGCCAGCAGCCCGACAGGTCTAAATCAGCCCCAGCATTTT	CASSPTGLNQPQHF	-	-	TRBJ1-5	TRBV6-1